The 21 T cell receptor beta chains below all came from one sample that was sequenced in a study of cytomegalovirus exposure and HLA in healthy donors (dated by TCRdb to about 2017). Library method: the immunoSEQ multiplex PCR assay. The multiplex PCR relied on a mix of 60 forward primers for TCR Vbeta segments and 13 reverse primers for TCR Jbeta segments. TCRdb took this table from immuneACCESS and kept in-frame rearrangements with V and J called. Such tables lack part of the clones; where checked against another copy, unresolved V genes explain under half of the gap, and the rest is unexplained. This sample comprises about 120,000 clones, roughly 8.6% of them detected only once. Jointly, the top ten make up approximately 6.4% of the sample. Sequencing input: PBMCs. The source is a woman in her thirties or forties in good health and CMV-seropositive.

This clone was counted a few times. The CDR3 DNA reads TGTGCCAGCTCACCAGCCGGGACAGATCCGGACACAGATACGCAGTATTTT. Amino acids: CASSPAGTDPDTDTQYF. The chain couples TRBV18 to TRBJ2-3; 7 bases align to TRBD1. Germline loops: CDR1 KGHSH, CDR2 LQKENI. The CDR3 has 17 amino acids. V dropped 2 bases and J dropped 2; count of bases not matched to a gene: 10.

This clone turned up a few times. CDR3 sequence reads: CASSSWGGQGDTQYF. CDR3 bases: TGCGCCAGCAGCTCGTGGGGGGGGCAGGGCGATACGCAGTATTTT. The V and J genes are TRBV5-1 and TRBJ2-3, with TRBD2 as a possible D gene (7 bases). There are 15 residues in the CDR3. Germline V gives CDR1 SGHRS, CDR2 YFSETQ. With 3 bases removed from V and 6 bases from J, the gap between germline ends came to 17 bases.

Only a few counts were recorded for this clone. The CDR3 loop reads CASSSSGALSNQPQHF. Written as DNA, the CDR3 is TGTGCCAGCAGTTCATCAGGGGCCCTGAGCAATCAGCCCCAGCATTTT. The chain combines TRBV7-9 with TRBJ1-5; tentative D call: TRBD1 (6 bases). CDR1 and CDR2 (germline): SEHNR, FQNEAQ (reference sequence). CDR3 size: 16 residues. V dropped 6 bases and J dropped 1 base, with 16 bases sitting between them.

This clone was observed a handful of times. V usage is TRBV14 and J usage is TRBJ2-5; no definite D call. This CDR3 is 16 amino acids long. V was shortened by 2 bases and J by 0 bases, with 13 bases between the two germline ends. Germline CDR1 reads SGHDN; CDR2 reads FVKESK. The CDR3 is CASSQTDLWYQETQYF. Here the CDR3 DNA reads TGTGCCAGCAGCCAAACAGATCTCTGGTACCAAGAGACCCAGTACTTC.

This clone has a handful of counts. This chain joins TRBV7-6 and TRBJ2-2; D is perhaps TRBD1 (6 bases). The CDR3 length is 13 residues. CDR1 and CDR2 from the germline V gene are SGHVS and FNYEAQ. Trimming took 2 bases from V and 8 from J, leaving 9 bases between them. CDR3 loop: CASSLQGRGELFF. The CDR3 DNA reads TGTGCCAGCAGCTTACAGGGGCGGGGGGAGCTGTTTTTT.

This clone has a handful of counts. The chain employs TRBV6-4 and TRBJ1-1; TRBD1 agrees at 8 bases. This CDR3 region has 16 residues. In germline, CDR1 is MRHNA, CDR2 SNTAGT. V dropped 0 bases and J dropped 0; count of bases not matched to a gene: 3. CDR3: CASSDSPRGLNTEAFF. The CDR3 DNA reads as TGTGCCAGCAGTGACTCCCCCAGGGGGCTGAACACTGAAGCTTTCTTT.

The J gene is TRBJ1-5, the V gene TRBV6-1; tentative D call: TRBD1 (5 bases). The germline gives CDR1 MNHNS, CDR2 SASEGT. V lost 4 bases and J lost 5, with 12 bases in between. This CDR3 contains 14 residues. The DNA of the CDR3 is TGTGCCAGCAGTGCTCAGGGCTGGCATCAGCCCCAGCATTTT. This codes for CASSAQGWHQPQHF.

This clone showed up just a few times. The V gene is TRBV5-4, the J gene TRBJ2-4; a possible D gene is TRBD2 (6 bases). The CDR3 has 17 residues. CDR1 and CDR2 (germline): SGHNT, YYREEE (reference sequence). Trimming removed 3 bases at V and 2 bases at J, with 18 bases between. The CDR3 is CASSSMEGRSSKNIQYF. The CDR3 nucleotides are TGTGCCAGCAGCTCTATGGAGGGCAGAAGTTCCAAAAACATTCAGTACTTC.

This clone was picked up a small number of times. The chain combines TRBV15 with TRBJ2-7; TRBD1 might be the D (5 bases). V gave up 0 bases and J gave up 6 bases, with 12 bases separating them. In germline, CDR1 is LNHNV, CDR2 YYDKDF (reference sequence). The CDR3 runs to 14 residues. CDR3 region: CATSRDRVTGEQYF. DNA of the CDR3: TGTGCCACCAGCAGAGATAGGGTCACAGGCGAGCAGTACTTC.

The sample holds a few counts of this clone. The chain is built from TRBV5-1 and TRBJ1-1, with D perhaps matching TRBD1 (5 bases). Deletions cut 5 bases from V and 3 bases from J, with 14 bases between. This CDR3 contains 14 residues. CDR1 and CDR2 from the germline V gene are SGHRS and YFSETQ. As DNA, the CDR3 is TGCGCCAGCAGTCGCCAGGGAATCGACACTGAAGCTTTCTTT. Its translation is CASSRQGIDTEAFF.

This rearrangement joins TRBV5-6 to TRBJ1-4, with 9 positions matching TRBD1. V was pared by 4 bases and J by 5 bases, with 6 bases of the junction left unmatched. Germline V lookup: CDR1 SGHDT, CDR2 YYEEEE. The CDR3 runs to 15 residues. The CDR3 DNA is TGTGCCAGCAGCCTCGAACAGGGGGCGAATGAAAAACTGTTTTTT. Protein: CASSLEQGANEKLFF. The variable domain in full, with the rest retrieved from reference TRBV5-6 and TRBJ1-4, is DAGVTQSPTHLIKTRGQQVTLRCSPKSGHDTVSWYQQALGQGPQFIFQYYEEEERQRGNFPDRFSGHQFPNYSSELNVNALLLGDSALYLCASSLEQGANEKLFFGSGTQLSVL.

This clone was recorded a few times. This chain's CDR3 is CASSLLAAGQGVNQPQHF. CDR3 sequence (DNA): TGTGCCAGCAGTTTATTAGCCGCAGGACAGGGCGTTAATCAGCCCCAGCATTTT. The chain uses TRBV28 and TRBJ1-5, with TRBD1 matching 8 bases. The germline gives CDR1 MDHEN, CDR2 SYDVKM. After removal of 1 base from V and 4 bases from J, the junction contained 12 bases not matched to a gene. The length of the CDR3 is 18 residues.

The genes are TRBV11-2 and TRBJ2-2; no clear D gene. Per germline, CDR1 SGHAT and CDR2 FQNNGV. Trimming pared 1 base from V and 7 bases from J, leaving 10 bases between. The CDR3 is made up of 14 amino acids. CDR3: CASSLGIRFGELFF. CDR3 DNA sequence: TGTGCCAGCAGCTTAGGCATCAGGTTCGGGGAGCTGTTTTTT.

This clone was counted between two and nine times. The chain has TRBV14 and TRBJ2-3, with unresolved D. V gave up 3 bases and J gave up 2 bases, with 6 bases separating them. The CDR3 totals 13 residues. CDR1 SGHDN and CDR2 FVKESK come from the germline V gene. DNA for the CDR3: TGTGCCAGCAGCCAGGGCTACACAGATACGCAGTATTTT. Its translation: CASSQGYTDTQYF. Variable domain in full (rest from reference TRBV14 and TRBJ2-3): EAGVTQFPSHSVIEKGQTVTLRCDPISGHDNLYWYRRVMGKEIKFLLHFVKESKQDESGMPNNRFLAERTGGTYSTLKVQPAELEDSGVYFCASSQGYTDTQYFGPGTRLTVL.

This clone was counted a few times. This sequence joins TRBV29-1 and TRBJ1-3; the match to TRBD1 covers 8 bases. Trimming removed 1 base from V and 1 base from J; junction bases left unmatched: 6. The CDR3 totals 16 residues. Germline V gene sequence: CDR1 SQVTM, CDR2 ANQGSEA. For the CDR3, the DNA is TGCAGCGTTGAAGCCCGGGACAGGAGATCTGGAAACACCATATATTTT. Its translation: CSVEARDRRSGNTIYF.

This clone occurred a few times. The genes are TRBV27 and TRBJ2-7; 9 bases are a match to TRBD1. The CDR3 is 14 amino acids. Germline assignment: CDR1 MNHEY and CDR2 SMNVEV (reference sequence). V shed 2 bases and J 2 bases; nucleotides not matched to a gene: 1. The CDR3 region has the DNA TGTGCCAGCAGTTTAGGGGACAGGGCCTACGAGCAGTACTTC. Its translation: CASSLGDRAYEQYF.

This clone was counted only a few times. V is TRBV18 and J is TRBJ1-5; no clear D gene. Germline CDR1 KGHSH, CDR2 LQKENI. CDR3 length equals 14 residues. Trimming removed 6 bases at V and 0 bases at J, with 9 bases between. The DNA of the CDR3 is TGTGCCAGCTCCGAGGTATATAGCAATCAGCCCCAGCATTTT. Amino acid sequence: CASSEVYSNQPQHF.

A few counts support this clone. The chain links TRBV5-6 to TRBJ1-5; D remains unclear. CDR3 size: 13 residues. The germline CDR1 and CDR2 sequences are SGHDT and YYEEEE. V was trimmed by 0 bases and J by 6 bases, leaving 7 bases between them. The DNA of the CDR3 is TGTGCCAGCAGCTTGGCCTCCTCTCAGCCCCAGCATTTT. It yields the protein CASSLASSQPQHF.

This clone turned up a few times. The chain has TRBV7-9 and TRBJ2-7; TRBD1 aligns across 7 bases. The CDR3 is 13 residues long. V was pared by 4 bases and J by 4 bases, with 4 bases of the junction left unmatched. In germline, CDR1 is SEHNR, CDR2 FQNEAQ (reference sequence). CDR3 amino acids: CASSYDRVYEQYF. CDR3 sequence (DNA): TGTGCCAGCAGCTATGACAGGGTATACGAGCAGTACTTC.

This clone was found a few times. The V and J genes are TRBV27 and TRBJ2-1; 8 bases are a match to TRBD1. Germline-derived CDR1 and CDR2 are MNHEY and SMNVEV (reference sequence). This CDR3 comprises 14 residues. V was pared by 5 bases and J by 4 bases, with 4 bases of the junction left unmatched. CDR3 residues: CASSTGTGYNEQFF. CDR3 nucleotides: TGTGCCAGCAGTACCGGGACAGGATACAATGAGCAGTTCTTC.

The V gene is TRBV6-5, the J gene TRBJ2-1; TRBD1 agrees at 9 bases. Trimming cost V 7 bases and J 5 bases; bases outside gene matches: 9. Germline loops: CDR1 MNHEY, CDR2 SVGAGI. This CDR3 is built from 15 residues. CDR3 loop: CASIPPGQGDNEQFF. The CDR3 nucleotides are TGTGCCAGCATTCCACCGGGACAGGGAGACAATGAGCAGTTCTTC.